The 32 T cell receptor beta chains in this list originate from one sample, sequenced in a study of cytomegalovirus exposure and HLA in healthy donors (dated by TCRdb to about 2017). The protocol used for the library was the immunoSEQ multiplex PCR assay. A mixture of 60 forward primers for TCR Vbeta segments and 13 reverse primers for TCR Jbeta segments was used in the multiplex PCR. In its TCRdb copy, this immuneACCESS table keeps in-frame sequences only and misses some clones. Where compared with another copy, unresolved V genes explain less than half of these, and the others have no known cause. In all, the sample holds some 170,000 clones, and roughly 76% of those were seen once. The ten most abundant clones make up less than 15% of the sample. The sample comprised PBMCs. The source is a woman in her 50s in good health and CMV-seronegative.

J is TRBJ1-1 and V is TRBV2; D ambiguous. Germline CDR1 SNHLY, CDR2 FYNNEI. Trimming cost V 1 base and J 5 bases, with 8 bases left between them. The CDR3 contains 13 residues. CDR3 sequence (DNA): TGTGCCAGCAGTGAAGGAGAGAAGACTGAAGCTTTCTTT. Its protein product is CASSEGEKTEAFF. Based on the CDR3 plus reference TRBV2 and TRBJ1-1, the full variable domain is EPEVTQTPSHQVTQMGQEVILRCVPISNHLYFYWYRQILGQKVEFLVSFYNNEISEKSEIFDDQFSVERPDGSNFTLKIRSTKLEDSAMYFCASSEGEKTEAFFGQGTRLTVV.

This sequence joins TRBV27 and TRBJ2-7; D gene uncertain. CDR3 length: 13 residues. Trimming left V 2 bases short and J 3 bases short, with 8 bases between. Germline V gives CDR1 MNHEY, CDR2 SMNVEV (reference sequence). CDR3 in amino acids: CASSLSVGYEQYF. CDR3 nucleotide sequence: TGTGCCAGCAGTTTAAGCGTCGGCTACGAGCAGTACTTC.

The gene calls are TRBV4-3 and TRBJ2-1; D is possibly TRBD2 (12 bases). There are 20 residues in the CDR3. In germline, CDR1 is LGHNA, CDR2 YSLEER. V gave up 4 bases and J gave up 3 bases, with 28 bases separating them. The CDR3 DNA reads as TGCGCCAGCAGCCCTTGGACAGGGGGCCTAGCGGGAGGGAACTACAATGAGCAGTTCTTC. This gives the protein CASSPWTGGLAGGNYNEQFF.

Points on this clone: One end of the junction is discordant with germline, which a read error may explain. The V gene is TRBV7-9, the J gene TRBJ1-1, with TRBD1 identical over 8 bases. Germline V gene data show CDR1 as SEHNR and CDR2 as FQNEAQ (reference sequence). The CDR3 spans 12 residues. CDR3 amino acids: CSSSAQDREAFF. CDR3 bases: TGTTCCAGCAGCGCCCAGGACAGGGAGGCTTTCTTT.

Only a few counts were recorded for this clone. The CDR3 sequence is CASSLVTGTANTEAFF. The CDR3 DNA is TGTGCCAGCAGCTTAGTCACCGGGACAGCGAACACTGAAGCTTTCTTT. This rearrangement joins TRBV7-2 to TRBJ1-1; TRBD1 agrees at 7 bases. CDR1 SGHTA and CDR2 FQGNSA come from the germline V gene. This CDR3 comprises 16 residues. Unmatched junction bases numbered 6, after V lost 1 base and J lost 1 base.

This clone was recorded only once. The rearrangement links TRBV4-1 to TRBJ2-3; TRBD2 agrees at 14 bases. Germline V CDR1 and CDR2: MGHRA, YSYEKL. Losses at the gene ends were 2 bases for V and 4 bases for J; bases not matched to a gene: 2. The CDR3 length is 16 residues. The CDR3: CASSQKTSGGADTQYF. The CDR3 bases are TGCGCCAGCAGCCAAAAGACTAGCGGGGGGGCAGATACGCAGTATTTT.

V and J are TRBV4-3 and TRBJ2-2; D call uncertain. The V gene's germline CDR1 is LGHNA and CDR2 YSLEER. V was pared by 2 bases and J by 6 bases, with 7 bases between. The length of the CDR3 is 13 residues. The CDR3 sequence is CASSQQSAGELFF. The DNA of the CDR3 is TGCGCCAGCAGCCAACAAAGCGCCGGGGAGCTGTTTTTT.

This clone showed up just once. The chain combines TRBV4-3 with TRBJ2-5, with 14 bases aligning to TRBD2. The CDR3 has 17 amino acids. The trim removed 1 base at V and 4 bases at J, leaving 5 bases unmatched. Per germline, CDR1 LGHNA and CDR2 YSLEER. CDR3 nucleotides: TGCGCCAGCAGCCAAGGACTAGCGGGGGGGCAAAGAGAGACCCAGTACTTC. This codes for CASSQGLAGGQRETQYF.

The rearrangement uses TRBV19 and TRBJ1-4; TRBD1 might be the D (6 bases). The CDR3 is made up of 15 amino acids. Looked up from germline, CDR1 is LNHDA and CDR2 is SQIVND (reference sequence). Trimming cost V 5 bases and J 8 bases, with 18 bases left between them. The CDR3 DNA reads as TGTGCCAGTAGTTCTCGACAGGTATGGGAAGAAAAACTGTTTTTT. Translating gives CASSSRQVWEEKLFF.

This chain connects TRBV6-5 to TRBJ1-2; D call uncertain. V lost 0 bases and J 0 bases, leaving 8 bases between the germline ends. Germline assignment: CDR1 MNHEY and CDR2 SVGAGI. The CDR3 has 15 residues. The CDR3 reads CASSYSGSSNYGYTF. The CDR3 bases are TGTGCCAGCAGTTACTCTGGGAGTTCTAACTATGGCTACACCTTC.

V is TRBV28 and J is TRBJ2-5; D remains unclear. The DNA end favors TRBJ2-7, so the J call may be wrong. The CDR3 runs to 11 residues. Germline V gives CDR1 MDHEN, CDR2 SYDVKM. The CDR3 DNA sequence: TGTGCCAGCAGTTCCTCATACGAGCAGTACTTC. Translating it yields CASSSSYEQYF.

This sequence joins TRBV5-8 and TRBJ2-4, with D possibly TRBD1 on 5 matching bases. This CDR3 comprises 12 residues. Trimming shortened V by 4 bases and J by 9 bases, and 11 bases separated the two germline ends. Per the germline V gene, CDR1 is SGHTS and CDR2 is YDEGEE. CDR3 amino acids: CASSPQAGIQYF. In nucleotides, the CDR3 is TGTGCCAGCAGCCCACAGGCTGGCATTCAGTACTTC.

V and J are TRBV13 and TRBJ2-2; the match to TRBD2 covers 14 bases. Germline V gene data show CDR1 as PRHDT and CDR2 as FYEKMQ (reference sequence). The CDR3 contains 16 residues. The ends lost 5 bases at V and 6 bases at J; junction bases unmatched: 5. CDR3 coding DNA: TGTGCCAGCAGCCGAGGGGGACTAGCGGGGGCCGGGGAGCTGTTTTTT. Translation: CASSRGGLAGAGELFF.

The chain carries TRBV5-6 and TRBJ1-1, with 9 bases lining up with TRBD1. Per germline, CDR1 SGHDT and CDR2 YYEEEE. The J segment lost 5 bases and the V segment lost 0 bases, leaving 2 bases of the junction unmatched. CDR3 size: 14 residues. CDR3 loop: CASSLGTGVTEAFF. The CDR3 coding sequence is TGTGCCAGCAGCTTGGGGACAGGGGTGACTGAAGCTTTCTTT.

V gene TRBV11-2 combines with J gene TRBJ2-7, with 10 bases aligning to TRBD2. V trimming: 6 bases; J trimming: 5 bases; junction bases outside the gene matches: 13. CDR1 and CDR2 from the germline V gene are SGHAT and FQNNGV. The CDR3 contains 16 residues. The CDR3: CASSQVGTSAIDEQYF. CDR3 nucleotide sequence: TGTGCCAGCAGTCAAGTAGGGACTAGCGCAATAGACGAGCAGTACTTC.

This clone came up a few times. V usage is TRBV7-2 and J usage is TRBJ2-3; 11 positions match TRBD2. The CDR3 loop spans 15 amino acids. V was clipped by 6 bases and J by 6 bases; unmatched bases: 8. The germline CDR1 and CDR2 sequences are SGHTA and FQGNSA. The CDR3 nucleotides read TGTGCCAGCAGGCAGACTAGCGGGGAGGCTGATACGCAGTATTTT. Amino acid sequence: CASRQTSGEADTQYF.

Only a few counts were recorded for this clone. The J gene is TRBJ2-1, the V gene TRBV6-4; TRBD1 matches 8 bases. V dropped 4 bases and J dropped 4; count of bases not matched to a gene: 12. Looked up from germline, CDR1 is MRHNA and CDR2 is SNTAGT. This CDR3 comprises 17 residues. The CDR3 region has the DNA TGTGCCAGCAGTGTCGCACTCGCGCAGGGGGCTTACAATGAGCAGTTCTTC. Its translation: CASSVALAQGAYNEQFF.

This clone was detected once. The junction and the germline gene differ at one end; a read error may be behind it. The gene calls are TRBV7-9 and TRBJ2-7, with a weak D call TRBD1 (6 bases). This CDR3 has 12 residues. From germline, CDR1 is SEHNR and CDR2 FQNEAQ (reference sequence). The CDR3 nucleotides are TGTTCCAGCAGCTTAGAGGGACAACAGCAGTACTTC. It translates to CSSSLEGQQQYF.

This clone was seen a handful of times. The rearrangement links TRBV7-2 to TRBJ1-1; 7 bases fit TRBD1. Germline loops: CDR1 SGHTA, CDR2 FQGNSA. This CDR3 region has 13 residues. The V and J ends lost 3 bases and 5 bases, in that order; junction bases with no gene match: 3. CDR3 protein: CASSFTGVTEAFF. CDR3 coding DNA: TGTGCCAGCAGCTTCACAGGGGTTACTGAAGCTTTCTTT.

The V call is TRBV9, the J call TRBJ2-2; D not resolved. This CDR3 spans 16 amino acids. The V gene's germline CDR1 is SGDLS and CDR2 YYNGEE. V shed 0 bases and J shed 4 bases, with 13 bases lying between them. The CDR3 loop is CASSVAIASLTGELFF. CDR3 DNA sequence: TGTGCCAGCAGCGTAGCTATCGCAAGCCTCACCGGGGAGCTGTTTTTT.

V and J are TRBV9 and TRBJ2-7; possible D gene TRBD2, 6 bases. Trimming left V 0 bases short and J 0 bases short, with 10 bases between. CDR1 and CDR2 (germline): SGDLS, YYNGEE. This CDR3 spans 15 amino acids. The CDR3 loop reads CASSVEAGYSYEQYF. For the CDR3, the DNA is TGTGCCAGCAGCGTAGAAGCGGGTTACTCCTACGAGCAGTACTTC.

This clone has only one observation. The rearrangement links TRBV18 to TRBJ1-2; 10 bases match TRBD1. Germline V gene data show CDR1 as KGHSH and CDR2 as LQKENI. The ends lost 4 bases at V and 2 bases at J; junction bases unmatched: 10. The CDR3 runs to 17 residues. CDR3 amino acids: CASSRGQGGPGNYGYTF. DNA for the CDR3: TGTGCCAGCTCACGAGGACAGGGGGGCCCGGGGAACTATGGCTACACCTTC.

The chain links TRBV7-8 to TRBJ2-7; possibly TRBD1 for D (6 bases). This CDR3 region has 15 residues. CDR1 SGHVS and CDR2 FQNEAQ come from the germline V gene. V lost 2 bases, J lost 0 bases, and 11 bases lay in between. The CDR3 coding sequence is TGTGCCAGCAGCTTACGACAGGTCAGCTCCTACGAGCAGTACTTC. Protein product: CASSLRQVSSYEQYF. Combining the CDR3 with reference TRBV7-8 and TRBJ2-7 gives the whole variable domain GAGVSQSPRYKVAKRGQDVALRCDPISGHVSLFWYQQALGQGPEFLTYFQNEAQLDKSGLPSDRFFAERPEGSVSTLKIQRTQQEDSAVYLCASSLRQVSSYEQYFGPGTRLTVT.

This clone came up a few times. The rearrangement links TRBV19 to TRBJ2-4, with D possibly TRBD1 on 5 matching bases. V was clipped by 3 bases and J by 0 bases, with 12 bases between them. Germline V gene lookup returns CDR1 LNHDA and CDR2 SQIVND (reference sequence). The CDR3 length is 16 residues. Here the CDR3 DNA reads TGTGCCAGTAGTATGACAGCCCATTTAGCCAAAAACATTCAGTACTTC. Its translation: CASSMTAHLAKNIQYF.

The CDR3 sequence is CASSVGTSEETQYF. CDR3 nucleotide sequence: TGTGCCAGCAGCGTAGGAACATCTGAAGAGACCCAGTACTTC. J is TRBJ2-5 and V is TRBV9, with no clear D. Between the trimmed V and J ends, which lost 0 bases and 3 bases, there was a span of 9 bases. CDR1 SGDLS and CDR2 YYNGEE come from the germline V gene. This CDR3 region has 14 residues.

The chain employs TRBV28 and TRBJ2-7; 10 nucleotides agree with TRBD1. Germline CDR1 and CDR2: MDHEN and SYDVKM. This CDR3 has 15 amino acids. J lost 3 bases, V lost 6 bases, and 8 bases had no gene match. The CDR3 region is CASSPSGTGDYEQYF. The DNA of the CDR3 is TGTGCCAGCAGCCCGTCAGGGACAGGGGACTACGAGCAGTACTTC. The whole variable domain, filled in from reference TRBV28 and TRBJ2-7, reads DVKVTQSSRYLVKRTGEKVFLECVQDMDHENMFWYRQDPGLGLRLIYFSYDVKMKEKGDIPEGYSVSREKKERFSLILESASTNQTSMYLCASSPSGTGDYEQYFGPGTRLTVT.

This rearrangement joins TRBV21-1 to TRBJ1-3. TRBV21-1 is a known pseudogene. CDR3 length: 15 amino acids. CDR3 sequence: CASSRGCISGNTIYF. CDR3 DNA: TGTGCCAGCAGCCGAGGGTGTATCTCTGGAAACACCATATATTTT.

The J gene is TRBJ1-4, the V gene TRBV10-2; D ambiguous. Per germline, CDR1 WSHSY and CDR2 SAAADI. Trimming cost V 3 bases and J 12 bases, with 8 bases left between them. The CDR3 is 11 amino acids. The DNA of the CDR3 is TGCGCCAGCAGTGACATGAGAGAACTGTTTTTT. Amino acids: CASSDMRELFF.

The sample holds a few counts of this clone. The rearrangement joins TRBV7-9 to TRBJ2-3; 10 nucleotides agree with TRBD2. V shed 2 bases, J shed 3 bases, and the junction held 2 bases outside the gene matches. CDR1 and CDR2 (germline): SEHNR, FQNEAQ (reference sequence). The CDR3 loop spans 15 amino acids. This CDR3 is CASSLSLAGTDTQYF. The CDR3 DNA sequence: TGTGCCAGCAGCTTATCACTAGCGGGAACAGATACGCAGTATTTT.

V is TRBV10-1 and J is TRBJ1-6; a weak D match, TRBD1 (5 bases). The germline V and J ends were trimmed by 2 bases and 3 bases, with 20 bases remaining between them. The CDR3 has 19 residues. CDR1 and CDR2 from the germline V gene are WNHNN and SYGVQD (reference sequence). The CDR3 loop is CASSEGGRLRFYYNSPLHF. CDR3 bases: TGCGCCAGCAGTGAGGGGGGGAGGCTTCGTTTTTACTATAATTCACCCCTCCACTTT.

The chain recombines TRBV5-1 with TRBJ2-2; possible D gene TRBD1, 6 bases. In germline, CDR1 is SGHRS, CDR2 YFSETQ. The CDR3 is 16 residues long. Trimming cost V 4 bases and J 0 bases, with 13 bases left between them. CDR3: CASSRLEGANTGELFF. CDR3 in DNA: TGCGCCAGCAGCCGTCTTGAGGGGGCGAACACCGGGGAGCTGTTTTTT.

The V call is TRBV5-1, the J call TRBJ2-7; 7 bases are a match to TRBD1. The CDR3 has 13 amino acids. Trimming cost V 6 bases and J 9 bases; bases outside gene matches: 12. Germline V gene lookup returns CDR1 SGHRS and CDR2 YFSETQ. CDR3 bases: TGCGCCAGCACCTGGACAGGTCTAGGTGGGCAGTACTTC. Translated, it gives CASTWTGLGGQYF.